This TCR beta chain was retrieved from a study of CD8 T cells in ankylosing spondylitis. The CDR3 has 16 amino acids. Germline V gene sequence: CDR1 MDHEN, CDR2 SYDVKM. J gave up 1 base and V 5 bases, and 5 bases lay outside the gene matches. As for this clonotype: The antigen is not known.

TCRdb passed the 5' RACE reads through MiXCR, listing each CDR3 protein once. The sample records fewer than 750,000 distinct CDR3 sequences, around 17% being singletons. The study's findings and limits: About 8 highly homologous variants made up a TCR beta motif, and this motif appeared characteristic of ankylosing spondylitis blood.

The chain combines TRBV28 with TRBJ2-5; 12 nucleotides agree with TRBD2. The sample was blood, either unsorted or a sorted T cell fraction (not recorded which). The receptor comes from a male donor with ankylosing spondylitis. The CDR3 protein is CASSIGTSGLQETQYF. The CDR3 bases are TGTGCCAGCAGTATAGGGACTAGCGGGCTCCAAGAGACCCAGTACTTC. The whole variable domain, remainder taken from reference TRBV28 and TRBJ2-5, is DVKVTQSSRYLVKRTGEKVFLECVQDMDHENMFWYRQDPGLGLRLIYFSYDVKMKEKGDIPEGYSVSREKKERFSLILESASTNQTSMYLCASSIGTSGLQETQYFGPGTRLLVL.